A single sample gave rise to the 23 T cell receptor beta chains below, sequenced in a study of blood T cells in healthy people across ages. Through a sample-barcoded 5' primer and a J-beta primer mix, a second PCR was run for roughly 6 to 12 cycles. TCRdb reanalysed the 5' RACE reads using MiXCR and keeps one entry per CDR3 protein. Of hundreds of thousands of distinct CDR3 sequences listed, approximately 40% are singletons. Sequencing input: blood. The receptor source for this set is a man aged 80 or over in good health.

The CDR3 bases are TGTGCCAGCAGCGTAGGACGGGCCGATAGCAATCAGCCCCAGCATTTT. Residues: CASSVGRADSNQPQHF. This sequence joins TRBV5-6 and TRBJ1-5; D is uncertain. The CDR3 is made up of 16 amino acids. Trimming pared 4 bases from V and 0 bases from J, leaving 14 bases between. CDR1 SGHDT and CDR2 YYEEEE come from the germline V gene.

The chain uses TRBV7-9 and TRBJ2-1; 8 bases agree with TRBD2. Germline CDR1 reads SEHNR; CDR2 reads FQNEAQ (reference sequence). The CDR3 is made up of 15 amino acids. V dropped 1 base and J dropped 9; count of bases not matched to a gene: 8. The CDR3 coding sequence is TGTGCCAGCAGCTTAGTGGGACTAGTGGGAGGTGAGCAGTTCTTC. As protein: CASSLVGLVGGEQFF.

The rearrangement uses TRBV29-1 and TRBJ2-5, with a tentative D call TRBD2 (7 bases). V lost 2 bases, J lost 13 bases, and 26 bases lay in between. CDR1 is SQVTM, CDR2 ANQGSEA, per germline. The length of the CDR3 is 15 residues. The CDR3 here is CSVERERGAPNERYF. The CDR3 nucleotides are TGCAGCGTTGAAAGGGAACGGGGGGCGCCCAACGAGCGGTACTTC.

The rearrangement uses TRBV3-1 and TRBJ2-4, with D uncertain. V was trimmed by 1 base and J by 13 bases, leaving 11 bases between them. Per the germline V gene, CDR1 is LGHDT and CDR2 is YNNKEL (reference sequence). The CDR3 sequence is 12 residues long. The CDR3 spells CASSQGVKQQYF. CDR3 DNA: TGTGCCAGCAGCCAAGGTGTGAAGCAGCAGTACTTC.

This clonotype was seen ten or more times. This chain links TRBV20-1 with TRBJ2-3; D gene ambiguous. Trimming cost V 6 bases and J 2 bases, with 18 bases left between them. Germline V gives CDR1 DFQATT, CDR2 SNEGSKA (reference sequence). The CDR3 totals 15 residues. CDR3 protein: CSASVLTDYTDTQYF. CDR3 sequence (DNA): TGCAGTGCCTCCGTCCTGACTGATTACACAGATACGCAGTATTTT.

This clonotype showed up just a few times. The chain joins TRBV7-2 to TRBJ2-3; D is perhaps TRBD1 or TRBD2 (6 bases each). Germline V gene lookup returns CDR1 SGHTA and CDR2 FQGNSA. Trimming cost V 6 bases and J 3 bases, with 13 bases left between them. CDR3 length: 14 residues. The CDR3 reads CASRRGGPTDTQYF. CDR3 bases: TGTGCCAGCAGGCGAGGGGGGCCAACAGATACGCAGTATTTT. The full variable domain, rest sourced from reference TRBV7-2 and TRBJ2-3, is GAGVSQSPSNKVTEKGKDVELRCDPISGHTALYWYRQSLGQGLEFLIYFQGNSAPDKSGLPSDRFSAERTGGSVSTLTIQRTQQEDSAVYLCASRRGGPTDTQYFGPGTRLTVL.

The V and J genes are TRBV20-1 and TRBJ2-7, with D perhaps TRBD2 (5 bases). This CDR3 spans 13 amino acids. CDR1 DFQATT and CDR2 SNEGSKA come from the germline V gene (reference sequence). V dropped 3 bases and J dropped 7 bases, with 16 bases sitting between them. CDR3 bases: TGCAGTGCTAGGAAGAGCGGCTACAATGAGCAGTACTTC. Protein sequence: CSARKSGYNEQYF.

This chain links TRBV20-1 with TRBJ2-6, with TRBD2 as a possible D gene (5 bases). The CDR3 contains 15 residues. Trimming removed 5 bases from V and 4 bases from J, with 15 bases in between. The germline CDR1 and CDR2 sequences are DFQATT and SNEGSKA (reference sequence). This CDR3 is CSAASRSGGANVLTF. The CDR3 DNA reads TGCAGTGCTGCCAGCCGTTCGGGAGGGGCCAACGTCCTGACTTTC.

This clonotype has only a few counts. This chain joins TRBV20-1 and TRBJ2-7; 12 nucleotides line up with TRBD2. Germline V CDR1 and CDR2: DFQATT, SNEGSKA (reference sequence). This CDR3 is built from 18 residues. J was trimmed by 0 bases and V by 0 bases; bases with no gene match: 9. CDR3 sequence: CSARDRLAGALSSYEQYF. Written as DNA, the CDR3 is TGCAGTGCTAGAGATCGACTAGCGGGGGCCCTGAGCTCCTACGAGCAGTACTTC.

The chain has TRBV18 and TRBJ2-7; no reliable D call. Trimming shortened V by 0 bases and J by 7 bases, and 13 bases separated the two germline ends. The CDR3 runs to 14 residues. Germline V lookup: CDR1 KGHSH, CDR2 LQKENI. CDR3 DNA: TGTGCCAGCTCACCACCAGATACGAACAATGAGCAGTACTTC. Protein: CASSPPDTNNEQYF.

Only a few counts were recorded for this clonotype. This chain connects TRBV7-8 to TRBJ1-6, with a weak D call TRBD1 (6 bases). From germline, CDR1 is SGHVS and CDR2 FQNEAQ. Trimming took 7 bases from V and 4 from J, leaving 17 bases between them. The CDR3 has 16 amino acids. The CDR3 DNA is TGTGCCAGCACTAGAAGAGGGGACACGTATAATTCACCCCTCCACTTT. Translating gives CASTRRGDTYNSPLHF.

The chain couples TRBV20-1 to TRBJ2-7; D is ambiguous. The CDR3 spans 12 residues. The germline gives CDR1 DFQATT, CDR2 SNEGSKA (reference sequence). Deletions cut 3 bases from V and 5 bases from J, with 11 bases between. The CDR3 spells CSASPTPDEQYF. In DNA form, the CDR3 reads TGCAGTGCTAGCCCCACACCAGACGAGCAGTACTTC.

This clonotype was seen more than once but under ten times. The chain links TRBV4-2 to TRBJ2-5; unclear D gene. The CDR3 is made up of 14 amino acids. The germline V gene encodes CDR1 LGHNA and CDR2 YNFKEQ. V was shortened by 3 bases and J by 5 bases, with 13 bases between the two germline ends. CDR3 protein: CASSHPAPGETQYF. In DNA, the CDR3 is TGTGCCAGCAGCCACCCGGCCCCTGGGGAGACCCAGTACTTC.

The V and J genes are TRBV7-9 and TRBJ2-3; D may be TRBD1 (5 bases). There are 14 residues in the CDR3. Germline-derived CDR1 and CDR2 are SEHNR and FQNEAQ (reference sequence). Trimming removed 7 bases from V and 4 bases from J, with 15 bases in between. This chain's CDR3 is CASNGQGDADTQYF. The CDR3 coding sequence is TGTGCCAGCAACGGACAAGGGGATGCAGATACGCAGTATTTT. The full variable domain, with the rest looked up from reference TRBV7-9 and TRBJ2-3, is DTGVSQNPRHKITKRGQNVTFRCDPISEHNRLYWYRQTLGQGPEFLTYFQNEAQLEKSRLLSDRFSAERPKGSFSTLEIQRTEQGDSAMYLCASNGQGDADTQYFGPGTRLTVL.

A word on this clonotype: A much larger clonotype is one base distant, so this may be a read error. The chain couples TRBV7-2 to TRBJ2-1, with a tentative D call TRBD1 (8 bases). V lost 10 bases to trimming and J lost 9 bases, with 22 bases between them. The CDR3 runs 14 residues. Germline CDR1 reads SGHTA; CDR2 reads FQGNSA. DNA for the CDR3: TGTGCCAACAGGGGGGGGGCTAGATTTGGTGAGCAGTTCTTC. Amino acids: CANRGGARFGEQFF.

This clonotype was detected a few times. The rearrangement joins TRBV5-1 to TRBJ2-6; 12 bases agree with TRBD2. Germline assignment: CDR1 SGHRS and CDR2 YFSETQ. V trimming: 4 bases; J trimming: 0 bases; junction bases outside the gene matches: 5. The CDR3 totals 18 residues. This CDR3 reads CASSLTSGGPSGANVLTF. CDR3 bases: TGCGCCAGCAGCCTGACTAGCGGGGGCCCCTCTGGGGCCAACGTCCTGACTTTC.

This clonotype appeared a few times. The chain employs TRBV10-3 and TRBJ2-7, with a tentative D call TRBD1 (6 bases). CDR1 ENHRY and CDR2 SYGVKD come from the germline V gene. CDR3 length equals 15 residues. V was pared by 7 bases and J by 6 bases, with 22 bases between. The CDR3 protein is CAIKSPSTGSSEQYF. Written as DNA, the CDR3 is TGTGCCATCAAGTCGCCTTCGACAGGCTCTAGCGAGCAGTACTTC.

The chain combines TRBV4-3 with TRBJ2-3; no clear D gene. Trimming took off 4 bases at V and 0 bases at J, with 11 bases between the two ends. The CDR3 loop spans 15 amino acids. Germline lookup yields CDR1 LGHNA and CDR2 YSLEER. This CDR3 is CASSRGVASTDTQYF. CDR3 bases: TGCGCCAGCAGCCGTGGAGTGGCTAGCACAGATACGCAGTATTTT.

The chain is built from TRBV5-1 and TRBJ2-7; D assignment may be TRBD1 or TRBD2 (5 bases each). The CDR3 covers 13 residues. Trimming took 4 bases from V and 7 from J, leaving 15 bases between them. From germline, CDR1 is SGHRS and CDR2 YFSETQ. The CDR3 DNA sequence: TGCGCCAGCAGCCTGGGACGGGCCCGTGAGCAGTACTTC. Its protein product is CASSLGRAREQYF.

The V gene is TRBV24-1, the J gene TRBJ2-3; 10 positions agree with TRBD2. The CDR3 runs to 14 residues. Germline V lookup: CDR1 KGHDR, CDR2 SFDVKD. V lost 5 bases and J lost 10; bases outside the gene matches: 8. For the CDR3, the DNA is TGTGCCACCAGTGGGAGCCCTGGACTAGCGGCGCAGTATTTT. Amino acids: CATSGSPGLAAQYF.

The V call is TRBV29-1, the J call TRBJ1-1; possible D gene TRBD1, 5 bases. The ends were cut back, 6 bases at V and 2 bases at J, with 10 bases in the middle. This CDR3 has 12 residues. The germline V gene has CDR1 SQVTM and CDR2 ANQGSEA. CDR3 sequence: CSVPRENTEAFF. Written as DNA, the CDR3 is TGCAGCGTCCCCAGGGAAAACACTGAAGCTTTCTTT.

This clonotype appeared a few times. The rearrangement uses TRBV4-3 and TRBJ1-6; TRBD1 matches 10 bases. Germline V gives CDR1 LGHNA, CDR2 YSLEER. The CDR3 loop spans 18 amino acids. V trimming: 0 bases; J trimming: 7 bases; junction bases outside the gene matches: 9. The CDR3 coding sequence is TGCGCCAGCAGCCAAGATCTGGGGGACAGGGGCCAGAATTCACCCCTCCACTTT. Translation gives CASSQDLGDRGQNSPLHF.

The chain carries TRBV28 and TRBJ2-5; D ambiguous. Germline V CDR1 and CDR2: MDHEN, SYDVKM. With 6 bases removed from V and 2 bases from J, the gap between germline ends came to 13 bases. The CDR3 is 14 residues long. CDR3 sequence: CASSSDMLQETQYF. The CDR3 bases are TGTGCCAGCAGCTCCGACATGTTACAAGAGACCCAGTACTTC.